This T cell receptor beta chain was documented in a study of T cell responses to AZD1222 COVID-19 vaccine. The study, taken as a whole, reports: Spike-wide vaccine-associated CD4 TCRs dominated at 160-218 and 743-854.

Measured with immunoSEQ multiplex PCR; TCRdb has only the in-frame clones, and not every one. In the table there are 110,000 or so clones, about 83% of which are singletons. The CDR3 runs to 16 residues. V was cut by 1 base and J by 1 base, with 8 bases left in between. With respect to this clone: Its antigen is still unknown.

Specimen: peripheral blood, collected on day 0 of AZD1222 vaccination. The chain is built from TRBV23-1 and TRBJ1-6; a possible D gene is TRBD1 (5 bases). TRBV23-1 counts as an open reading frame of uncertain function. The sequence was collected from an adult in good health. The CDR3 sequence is CASSQLPGSYNSPLHF. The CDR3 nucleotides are TGCGCCAGCAGTCAATTACCAGGGTCCTATAATTCACCCCTCCACTTT.